The 30 T cell receptor beta chains reported below all come from one sample, sequenced in a study of OX40 agonist ivuxolimab in advanced cancers. Clones were read by immunoSEQ multiplex PCR, and TCRdb kept only the in-frame ones, dropping some. The sample holds under 90,000 clones, 75% to 90% seen once. The sample was CD4+ or CD8+ T cells sorted from blood, taken in a trial of the OX40 agonist ivuxolimab. These receptors were taken from an adult with an advanced solid tumor such as melanoma, head and neck, liver or kidney cancer.

The chain couples TRBV19 to TRBJ2-7, with TRBD1 matching 7 bases. The CDR3 length is 14 residues. Germline V gene lookup returns CDR1 LNHDA and CDR2 SQIVND (reference sequence). With V trimmed by 7 bases and J by 0 bases, 6 bases remained unmatched. The DNA of the CDR3 is TGTGCCAGTAACAACCGGGACAGCTCCTACGAGCAGTACTTC. Amino acids: CASNNRDSSYEQYF.

The chain combines TRBV7-3 with TRBJ2-7, with D possibly being TRBD1 (6 bases). V was cut by 4 bases and J by 6 bases, with 16 bases left in between. The germline gives CDR1 SGHTA, CDR2 FQGTGA. The CDR3 sequence is 14 residues long. CDR3 loop: CASSYRTETIEQYF. Here the CDR3 DNA reads TGTGCCAGCAGCTACCGGACAGAAACTATCGAGCAGTACTTC.

This clone was seen only once. CDR3 sequence (DNA): TGTGCCAGCAGCCACGGACCGGGTACGCAGTATTTT. The encoded protein is CASSHGPGTQYF. The chain links TRBV7-3 to TRBJ2-3; D uncertain. The germline V gene encodes CDR1 SGHTA and CDR2 FQGTGA. Trimming stripped 5 bases from V and 8 bases from J, with 11 bases between. The CDR3 runs to 12 residues. Drawing the rest from reference TRBV7-3 and TRBJ2-3, the complete variable domain is GAGVSQTPSNKVTEKGKYVELRCDPISGHTALYWYRQSLGQGPEFLIYFQGTGAADDSGLPNDRFFAVRPEGSVSTLKIQRTERGDSAVYLCASSHGPGTQYFGPGTRLTVL.

The table lists this clone with a few counts. The V and J genes are TRBV7-9 and TRBJ1-1; TRBD1 is a possible D gene (5 bases). Germline CDR1 reads SEHNR; CDR2 reads FQNEAQ (reference sequence). This CDR3 region has 13 residues. V was cut by 0 bases and J by 4 bases, with 6 bases left in between. The CDR3 coding sequence is TGTGCCAGCAGCTTAGCAGGGGTCACTGAAGCTTTCTTT. Its protein product is CASSLAGVTEAFF.

The chain carries TRBV30 and TRBJ2-2; the D gene is possibly TRBD1 (6 bases). The CDR3 loop spans 15 amino acids. Germline CDR1 and CDR2: GTSNPN and SVGIG (reference sequence). The V and J ends lost 4 bases and 1 base respectively, with 13 bases between them. DNA of the CDR3: TGTGCCTGGACCCCTGACAGGTGGAACACCGGGGAGCTGTTTTTT. This codes for CAWTPDRWNTGELFF.

This clone has more than one count but fewer than ten. The chain links TRBV2 to TRBJ1-5, with D hard to call. V shed 5 bases and J shed 4 bases, with 12 bases lying between them. Germline CDR1 SNHLY, CDR2 FYNNEI. The CDR3 has 14 residues. For the CDR3, the DNA is TGTGCCAGCAGTCTGGAATGGGCGAATCAGCCCCAGCATTTT. It translates to CASSLEWANQPQHF.

The chain carries TRBV5-1 and TRBJ2-5; maybe TRBD2 (6 bases). This CDR3 is 15 amino acids long. V dropped 4 bases and J dropped 5 bases, with 18 bases sitting between them. Looked up from germline, CDR1 is SGHRS and CDR2 is YFSETQ. The CDR3 DNA follows: TGCGCCAGCAGCCCCCCCGTGGGGGGTCGGGAGACCCAGTACTTC. It codes for CASSPPVGGRETQYF. The full variable domain, rest sourced from reference TRBV5-1 and TRBJ2-5, is KAGVTQTPRYLIKTRGQQVTLSCSPISGHRSVSWYQQTPGQGLQFLFEYFSETQRNKGNFPGRFSGRQFSNSRSEMNVSTLELGDSALYLCASSPPVGGRETQYFGPGTRLLVL.

A single count supports this clone. The CDR3 coding sequence is TGCGCCAGCAGCCCAAGCAGAGTGGACAATGAGCAGTTCTTC. Amino acid sequence: CASSPSRVDNEQFF. The genes are TRBV5-1 and TRBJ2-1, with unresolved D. CDR1 and CDR2 from the germline V gene are SGHRS and YFSETQ. CDR3 length: 14 amino acids. Trimming removed 4 bases from V and 5 bases from J, with 13 bases in between.

The chain employs TRBV5-1 and TRBJ2-5; D is uncertain. CDR1 is SGHRS, CDR2 YFSETQ, per germline. The CDR3 contains 16 residues. Trimming removed 4 bases from V and 1 base from J, with 17 bases in between. The CDR3 region has the DNA TGCGCCAGCAGCGCGTCCGCAGGTGGTTTCCAAGAGACCCAGTACTTC. Translated, it gives CASSASAGGFQETQYF.

V and J are TRBV28 and TRBJ1-6, with D unresolved. Germline CDR1 is MDHEN and CDR2 is SYDVKM. V was clipped by 4 bases and J by 0 bases, with 16 bases between them. CDR3 length: 18 residues. The CDR3: CASSSLPRESSYNSPLHF. In DNA form, the CDR3 reads TGTGCCAGCAGTTCCCTTCCTCGGGAGAGCTCCTATAATTCACCCCTCCACTTT.

The rearrangement uses TRBV28 and TRBJ1-6; 9 bases agree with TRBD1. CDR1 and CDR2 (germline): MDHEN, SYDVKM. This CDR3 contains 17 residues. J was trimmed by 7 bases and V by 2 bases; bases with no gene match: 9. The CDR3 spells CASSLATGGAMNSPLHF. Written as DNA, the CDR3 is TGTGCCAGCAGTTTAGCTACAGGGGGCGCGATGAATTCACCCCTCCACTTT.

This chain connects TRBV5-1 to TRBJ2-2, with D hard to call. V gave up 0 bases and J gave up 1 base, with 4 bases separating them. The CDR3 contains 14 residues. CDR1 and CDR2 (germline): SGHRS, YFSETQ. The CDR3, as DNA: TGCGCCAGCAGCTTGGTCGTGAACACCGGGGAGCTGTTTTTT. It translates to CASSLVVNTGELFF.

The V gene is TRBV27, the J gene TRBJ1-2; weak D call: TRBD1 (5 bases). Germline loops: CDR1 MNHEY, CDR2 SMNVEV (reference sequence). Trimming removed 6 bases from V and 4 bases from J, with 12 bases in between. The CDR3 extends over 13 amino acids. The CDR3: CASSSTGVYGYTF. The CDR3, as DNA: TGTGCCAGCAGCTCAACGGGGGTCTATGGCTACACCTTC.

V usage is TRBV9 and J usage is TRBJ1-5, with D maybe TRBD1 (6 bases). Germline V gene lookup returns CDR1 SGDLS and CDR2 YYNGEE. V was trimmed by 0 bases and J by 12 bases, leaving 13 bases between them. The CDR3 extends over 13 amino acids. The CDR3 bases are TGTGCCAGCAGCGTAGATGGCACAGGGAACCAGCATTTT. This codes for CASSVDGTGNQHF.

This clone appeared once. The chain employs TRBV5-4 and TRBJ2-3; 11 nucleotides match TRBD2. The J segment lost 4 bases and the V segment lost 4 bases, leaving 5 bases of the junction unmatched. The CDR3 is made up of 15 amino acids. Looked up from germline, CDR1 is SGHNT and CDR2 is YYREEE (reference sequence). This CDR3 is CASSATSGSADTQYF. Here the CDR3 DNA reads TGTGCCAGCAGCGCCACTAGCGGGAGTGCAGATACGCAGTATTTT.

In this sample, this clone turned up once. This chain links TRBV7-3 with TRBJ2-1, with TRBD1 matching 7 bases. With 5 bases clipped from V and 8 bases from J, the junction kept 15 bases outside the gene matches. Germline assignment: CDR1 SGHTA and CDR2 FQGTGA. CDR3 length: 16 amino acids. The DNA of the CDR3 is TGTGCCAGCAGCCCCCAAGGGGGCAGGGTCGGGGATGAGCAGTTCTTC. Encoded protein: CASSPQGGRVGDEQFF.

The V call is TRBV19, the J call TRBJ2-1; 9 nucleotides match TRBD1. Germline V gene sequence: CDR1 LNHDA, CDR2 SQIVND (reference sequence). This CDR3 has 17 residues. V shed 3 bases and J 8 bases; nucleotides not matched to a gene: 14. The CDR3 sequence is CASSIARGGQGSYEQFF. The CDR3 nucleotides are TGTGCCAGTAGTATCGCCCGCGGGGGACAGGGATCGTATGAGCAGTTCTTC.

The CDR3 DNA sequence: TGCGCCTCCACCAGAGGGGCGAACACTGAAGCTTTCTTT. It specifies CASTRGANTEAFF. This chain links TRBV10-2 with TRBJ1-1; possible D gene TRBD1, 5 bases. This CDR3 has 13 residues. V lost 11 bases and J 1 base, leaving 14 bases between the germline ends. From germline, CDR1 is WSHSY and CDR2 SAAADI.

The chain has TRBV29-1 and TRBJ1-1; D is undetermined. The CDR3 sequence is 12 residues long. Trimming took 4 bases from V and 0 from J, leaving 6 bases between them. Germline lookup yields CDR1 SQVTM and CDR2 ANQGSEA. The CDR3 region is CSVGSLNTEAFF. The CDR3 DNA sequence: TGCAGCGTTGGGAGTTTGAACACTGAAGCTTTCTTT. Variable domain in full (rest from reference TRBV29-1 and TRBJ1-1): SAVISQKPSRDICQRGTSLTIQCQVDSQVTMMFWYRQQPGQSLTLIATANQGSEATYESGFVIDKFPISRPNLTFSTLTVSNMSPEDSSIYLCSVGSLNTEAFFGQGTRLTVV.

V is TRBV2 and J is TRBJ2-1, with 10 bases matching TRBD2. In germline, CDR1 is SNHLY, CDR2 FYNNEI. V shed 5 bases, J shed 8 bases, and the junction held 18 bases outside the gene matches. The CDR3 contains 18 residues. The CDR3 here is CASSPGGAFSGRFYEQFF. In DNA, the CDR3 is TGTGCCAGCAGTCCAGGGGGCGCGTTTAGCGGGAGGTTTTATGAGCAGTTCTTC. Full variable domain (missing parts from reference TRBV2 and TRBJ2-1): EPEVTQTPSHQVTQMGQEVILRCVPISNHLYFYWYRQILGQKVEFLVSFYNNEISEKSEIFDDQFSVERPDGSNFTLKIRSTKLEDSAMYFCASSPGGAFSGRFYEQFFGPGTRLTVL.

This clone came up once. The chain joins TRBV6-4 to TRBJ2-3; TRBD2 agrees at 7 bases. The germline gives CDR1 MRHNA, CDR2 SNTAGT. The CDR3 length is 16 residues. V shed 1 base, J shed 1 base, and the junction held 5 bases outside the gene matches. DNA of the CDR3: TGTGCCAGCAGTGACTATAGGACTAGTCGCACAGATACGCAGTATTTT. It codes for CASSDYRTSRTDTQYF.

The chain carries TRBV2 and TRBJ2-2; the match to TRBD2 covers 10 bases. Germline V gene sequence: CDR1 SNHLY, CDR2 FYNNEI. This CDR3 has 15 residues. After removal of 3 bases from V and 7 bases from J, the junction contained 5 bases not matched to a gene. The CDR3 DNA sequence: TGTGCCAGCAGTGAGCTAGCGGGAGCGGGCGGGGAGCTGTTTTTT. It specifies CASSELAGAGGELFF.

CDR3 sequence: CASSPLKSVSGGTEAFF. DNA of the CDR3: TGTGCCAGCTCACCCTTAAAGTCGGTGTCGGGGGGCACTGAAGCTTTCTTT. The chain combines TRBV18 with TRBJ1-1; possibly TRBD1 for D (5 bases). V dropped 3 bases and J dropped 4 bases, with 21 bases sitting between them. This CDR3 has 17 residues. From germline, CDR1 is KGHSH and CDR2 LQKENI.

The rearrangement links TRBV10-1 to TRBJ2-7, with 9 bases that match TRBD1. After removal of 2 bases from V and 7 bases from J, the junction contained 3 bases not matched to a gene. From germline, CDR1 is WNHNN and CDR2 SYGVQD (reference sequence). This CDR3 is 13 amino acids long. As DNA, the CDR3 is TGCGCCAGCAGTGAGCGACAGGGGGGGGAGCAGTACTTC. Amino acids: CASSERQGGEQYF.

The V and J genes are TRBV9 and TRBJ2-3; no reliable D call. The V end was cut by 7 bases, the J end by 0 bases, with 12 bases between. This CDR3 comprises 14 residues. Germline loops: CDR1 SGDLS, CDR2 YYNGEE. The CDR3 bases are TGTGCCAGCTCTACTTCAGAGAGCACAGATACGCAGTATTTT. This encodes CASSTSESTDTQYF.

The chain recombines TRBV28 with TRBJ2-3; 7 positions match TRBD2. V was clipped by 4 bases and J by 2 bases; unmatched bases: 12. This CDR3 contains 17 residues. Per germline, CDR1 MDHEN and CDR2 SYDVKM. CDR3 in DNA: TGTGCCAGCAGTTCTCCGGGACTATCCACTTCCACAGATACGCAGTATTTT. Residues: CASSSPGLSTSTDTQYF.

This chain uses TRBV28 with TRBJ1-2; 9 bases are a match to TRBD1. The CDR3 runs 15 residues. Germline assignment: CDR1 MDHEN and CDR2 SYDVKM. V trimming: 6 bases; J trimming: 2 bases; junction bases outside the gene matches: 7. CDR3 protein: CASSVTGTGNYGYTF. CDR3 sequence (DNA): TGTGCCAGCAGCGTAACCGGGACAGGGAACTATGGCTACACCTTC.

This clone has just a few counts. The chain carries TRBV19 and TRBJ1-3; D gene ambiguous. The germline gives CDR1 LNHDA, CDR2 SQIVND (reference sequence). The CDR3 totals 12 residues. Trimming removed 7 bases at V and 4 bases at J, with 8 bases between. The CDR3 region is CASTGEGNTIYF. In nucleotides, the CDR3 is TGTGCCAGTACCGGGGAAGGAAACACCATATATTTT.

In this sample, this clone turned up once. The chain employs TRBV7-9 and TRBJ1-4; the D is unclear. CDR1 and CDR2 from the germline V gene are SEHNR and FQNEAQ (reference sequence). The CDR3 has 14 amino acids. Trimming stripped 1 base from V and 8 bases from J, with 11 bases between. CDR3 protein: CASSLGGGNEKLFF. The CDR3 DNA reads as TGTGCCAGCAGCTTAGGAGGCGGTAACGAAAAACTGTTTTTT.

This chain uses TRBV6-5 with TRBJ2-5; 7 nucleotides line up with TRBD2. Losses at the gene ends were 6 bases for V and 5 bases for J; bases not matched to a gene: 12. Germline V gene lookup returns CDR1 MNHEY and CDR2 SVGAGI. CDR3 length: 15 residues. The CDR3 reads CASSSGTTFWETQYF. The CDR3 region has the DNA TGTGCCAGCAGCTCCGGGACTACATTTTGGGAGACCCAGTACTTC.